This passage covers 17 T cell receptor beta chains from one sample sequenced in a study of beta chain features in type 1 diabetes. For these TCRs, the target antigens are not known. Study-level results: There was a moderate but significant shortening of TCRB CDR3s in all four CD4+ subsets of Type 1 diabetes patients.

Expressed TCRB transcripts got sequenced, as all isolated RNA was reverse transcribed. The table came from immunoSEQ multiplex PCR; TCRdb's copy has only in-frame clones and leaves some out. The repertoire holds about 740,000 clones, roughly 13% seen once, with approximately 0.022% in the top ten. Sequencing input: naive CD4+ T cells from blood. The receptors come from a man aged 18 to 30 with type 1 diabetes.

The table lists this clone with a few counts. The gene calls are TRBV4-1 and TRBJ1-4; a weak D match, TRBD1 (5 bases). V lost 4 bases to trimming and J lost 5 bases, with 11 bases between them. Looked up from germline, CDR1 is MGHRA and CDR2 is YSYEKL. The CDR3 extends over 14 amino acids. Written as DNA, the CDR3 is TGCGCCAGCAGCCCCAGGGATTCAAATGAAAAACTGTTTTTT. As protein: CASSPRDSNEKLFF.

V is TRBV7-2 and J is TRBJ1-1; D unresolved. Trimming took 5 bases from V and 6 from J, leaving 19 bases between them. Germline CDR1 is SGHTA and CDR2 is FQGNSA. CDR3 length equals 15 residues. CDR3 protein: CASSLIQGSTPEAFF. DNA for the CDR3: TGTGCCAGCAGCCTGATACAAGGTAGCACCCCTGAAGCTTTCTTT.

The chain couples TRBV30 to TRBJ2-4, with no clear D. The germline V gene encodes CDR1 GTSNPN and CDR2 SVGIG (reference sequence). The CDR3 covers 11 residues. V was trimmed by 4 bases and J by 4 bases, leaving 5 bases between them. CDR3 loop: CAWTEKNIQYF. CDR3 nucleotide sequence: TGTGCCTGGACAGAGAAAAACATTCAGTACTTC.

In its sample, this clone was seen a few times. The CDR3 DNA reads as TGTGCCAGCAGCCCCCCAGTTTTGGCTAACTATGGCTACACCTTC. This translates into CASSPPVLANYGYTF. V gene TRBV11-2 combines with J gene TRBJ1-2; D remains unclear. Trimming pared 5 bases from V and 0 bases from J, leaving 13 bases between. There are 15 residues in the CDR3. Germline V gives CDR1 SGHAT, CDR2 FQNNGV.

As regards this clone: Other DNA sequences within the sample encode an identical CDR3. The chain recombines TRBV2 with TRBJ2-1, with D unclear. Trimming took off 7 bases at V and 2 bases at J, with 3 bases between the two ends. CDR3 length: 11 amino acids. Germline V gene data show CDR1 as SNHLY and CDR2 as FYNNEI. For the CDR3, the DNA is TGTGCCAGCACTCCCTACAATGAGCAGTTCTTC. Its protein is CASTPYNEQFF.

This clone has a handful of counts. CDR3 protein: CASSFFPGMNTEAFF. The CDR3 coding sequence is TGTGCCAGCAGCTTCTTTCCAGGAATGAACACTGAAGCTTTCTTT. The V gene is TRBV7-2, the J gene TRBJ1-1; D unclear. Trimming cost V 3 bases and J 0 bases, with 11 bases left between them. In germline, CDR1 is SGHTA, CDR2 FQGNSA. There are 15 residues in the CDR3.

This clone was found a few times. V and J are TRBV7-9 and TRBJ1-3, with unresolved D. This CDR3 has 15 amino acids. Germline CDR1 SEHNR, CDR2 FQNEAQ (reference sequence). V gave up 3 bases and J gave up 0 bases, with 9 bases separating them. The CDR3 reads CASSLRSLSGNTIYF. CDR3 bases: TGTGCCAGCAGCTTGAGAAGCCTCTCTGGAAACACCATATATTTT. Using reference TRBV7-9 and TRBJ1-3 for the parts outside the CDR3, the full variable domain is DTGVSQNPRHKITKRGQNVTFRCDPISEHNRLYWYRQTLGQGPEFLTYFQNEAQLEKSRLLSDRFSAERPKGSFSTLEIQRTEQGDSAMYLCASSLRSLSGNTIYFGEGSWLTVV.

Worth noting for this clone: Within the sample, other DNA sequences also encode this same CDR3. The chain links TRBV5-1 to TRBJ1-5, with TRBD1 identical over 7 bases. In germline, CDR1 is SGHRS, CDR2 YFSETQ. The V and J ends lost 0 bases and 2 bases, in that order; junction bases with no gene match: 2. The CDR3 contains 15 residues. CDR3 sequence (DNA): TGCGCCAGCAGCTTGGGACAGGGAGGCAATCAGCCCCAGCATTTT. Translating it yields CASSLGQGGNQPQHF.

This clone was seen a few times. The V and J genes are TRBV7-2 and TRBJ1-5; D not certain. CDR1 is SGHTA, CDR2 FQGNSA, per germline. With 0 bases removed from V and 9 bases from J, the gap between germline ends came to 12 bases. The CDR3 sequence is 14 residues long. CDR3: CASSLARASGPQHF. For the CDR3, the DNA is TGTGCCAGCAGCTTAGCTCGGGCCTCAGGGCCCCAGCATTTT.

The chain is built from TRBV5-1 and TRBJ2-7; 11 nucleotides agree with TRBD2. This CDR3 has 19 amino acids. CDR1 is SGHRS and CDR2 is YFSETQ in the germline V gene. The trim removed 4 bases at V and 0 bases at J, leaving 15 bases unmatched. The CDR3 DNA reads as TGCGCCAGCAGCCGGTGGACTAGCGGGCTGCCCTACCCCTCCTACGAGCAGTACTTC. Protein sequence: CASSRWTSGLPYPSYEQYF.

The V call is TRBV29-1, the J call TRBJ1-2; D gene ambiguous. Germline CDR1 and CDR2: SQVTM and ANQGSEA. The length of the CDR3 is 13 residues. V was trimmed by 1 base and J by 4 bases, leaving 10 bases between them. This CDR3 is CSVEGGGGYGYTF. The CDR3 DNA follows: TGCAGCGTTGAAGGCGGAGGAGGCTATGGCTACACCTTC.

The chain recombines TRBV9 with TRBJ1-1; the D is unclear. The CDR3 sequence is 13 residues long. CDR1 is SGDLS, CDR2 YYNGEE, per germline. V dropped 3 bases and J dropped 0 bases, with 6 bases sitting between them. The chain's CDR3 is CASSEHMNTEAFF. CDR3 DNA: TGTGCCAGCAGCGAACACATGAACACTGAAGCTTTCTTT.

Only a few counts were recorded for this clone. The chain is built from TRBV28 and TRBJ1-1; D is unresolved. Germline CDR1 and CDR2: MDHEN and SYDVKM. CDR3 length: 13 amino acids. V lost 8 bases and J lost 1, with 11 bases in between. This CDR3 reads CASGRLRNTEAFF. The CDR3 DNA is TGTGCCAGCGGTCGACTCCGGAACACTGAAGCTTTCTTT.

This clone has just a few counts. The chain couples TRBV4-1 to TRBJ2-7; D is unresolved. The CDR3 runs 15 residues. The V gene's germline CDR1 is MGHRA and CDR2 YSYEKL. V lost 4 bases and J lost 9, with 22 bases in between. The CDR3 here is CASSLWGNGPLRQYF. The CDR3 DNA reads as TGCGCCAGCAGCCTTTGGGGAAATGGTCCCCTACGGCAGTACTTC.

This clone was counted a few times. The CDR3 spells CAWATGGQETQYF. CDR3 bases: TGTGCCTGGGCGACAGGGGGTCAAGAGACCCAGTACTTC. The chain uses TRBV30 and TRBJ2-5; 9 bases agree with TRBD1. This CDR3 comprises 13 residues. In germline, CDR1 is GTSNPN, CDR2 SVGIG (reference sequence). V lost 5 bases and J lost 2; bases outside the gene matches: 3.

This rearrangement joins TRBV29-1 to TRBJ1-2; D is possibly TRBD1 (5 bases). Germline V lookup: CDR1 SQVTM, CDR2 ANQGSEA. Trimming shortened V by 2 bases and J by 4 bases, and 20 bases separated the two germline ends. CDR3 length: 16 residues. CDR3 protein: CSVESSGRDSPYGYTF. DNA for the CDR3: TGCAGCGTTGAAAGTTCGGGTCGCGACAGCCCCTATGGCTACACCTTC.

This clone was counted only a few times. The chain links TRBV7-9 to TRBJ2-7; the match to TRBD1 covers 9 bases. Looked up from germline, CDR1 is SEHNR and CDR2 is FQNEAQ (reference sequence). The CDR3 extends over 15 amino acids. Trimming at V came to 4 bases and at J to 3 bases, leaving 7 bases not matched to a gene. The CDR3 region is CASSYRDRANYEQYF. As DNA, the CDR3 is TGTGCCAGCAGCTACCGGGACAGGGCGAACTACGAGCAGTACTTC.